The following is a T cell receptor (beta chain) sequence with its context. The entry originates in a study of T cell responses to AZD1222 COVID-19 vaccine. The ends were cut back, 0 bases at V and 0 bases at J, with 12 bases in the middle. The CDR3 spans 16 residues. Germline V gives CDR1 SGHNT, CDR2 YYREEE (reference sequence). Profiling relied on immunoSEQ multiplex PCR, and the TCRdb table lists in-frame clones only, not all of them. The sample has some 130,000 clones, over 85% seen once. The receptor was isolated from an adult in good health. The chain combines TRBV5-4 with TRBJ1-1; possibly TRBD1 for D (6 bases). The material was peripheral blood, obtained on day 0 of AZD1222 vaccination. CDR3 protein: CASSLGHQGLNTEAFF. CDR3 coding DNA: TGTGCCAGCAGCTTGGGTCATCAGGGGTTGAACACTGAAGCTTTCTTT.